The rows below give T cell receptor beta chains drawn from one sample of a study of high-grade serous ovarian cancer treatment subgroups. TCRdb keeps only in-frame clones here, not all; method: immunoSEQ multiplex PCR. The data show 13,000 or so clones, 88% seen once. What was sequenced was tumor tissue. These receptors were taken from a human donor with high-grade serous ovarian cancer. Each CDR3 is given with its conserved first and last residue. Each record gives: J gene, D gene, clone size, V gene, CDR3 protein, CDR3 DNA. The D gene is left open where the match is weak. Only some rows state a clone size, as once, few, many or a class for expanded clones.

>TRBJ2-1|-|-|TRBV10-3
CAITERAGNNEQFF
TGTGCCATCACTGAGCGGGCGGGGAACAATGAGCAGTTCTTC
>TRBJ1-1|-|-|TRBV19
CASSYSGLNTEAFF
TGTGCCAGTTCCTATTCTGGTTTGAACACTGAAGCTTTCTTT
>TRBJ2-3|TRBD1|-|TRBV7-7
CASSLGGASDTQYF
TGTGCTAGCAGCTTAGGGGGCGCGTCAGATACGCAGTATTTT
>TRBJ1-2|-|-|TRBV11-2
CASSLEGNGYTF
TGTGCCAGCAGCTTAGAGGGGAATGGCTACACCTTC
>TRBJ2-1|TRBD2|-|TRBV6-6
CASTPGEIAGNEQFF
TGTGCCAGCACCCCAGGAGAGATAGCGGGGAATGAGCAGTTCTTC
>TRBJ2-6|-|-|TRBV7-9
CASSLEGLVLTF
TGTGCCAGCAGCTTAGAAGGCCTCGTCCTGACTTTC
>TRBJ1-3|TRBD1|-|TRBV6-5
CASREGQGRNTIYF
TGTGCCAGCAGGGAGGGACAGGGGAGAAACACCATATATTTT
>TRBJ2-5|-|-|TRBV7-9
CASSNSRETQYF
TGTGCCAGCAGCAACTCAAGGGAGACCCAGTACTTC
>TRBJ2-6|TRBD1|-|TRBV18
CASSPGTGAGANVLTF
TGTGCCAGCTCACCAGGGACAGGGGCTGGGGCCAACGTCCTGACTTTC
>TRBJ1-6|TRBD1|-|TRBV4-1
CASSGTAGSPLHF
TGCGCCAGCTCCGGGACAGCAGGGTCACCCCTCCACTTT
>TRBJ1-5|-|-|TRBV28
CASSLRQLGNQPQHF
TGTGCCAGCAGTTTAAGACAGTTGGGCAATCAGCCCCAGCATTTT
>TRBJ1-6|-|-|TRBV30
CAWSVQGISYNSPLHF
TGTGCCTGGAGTGTACAAGGGATCTCCTATAATTCACCCCTCCACTTT
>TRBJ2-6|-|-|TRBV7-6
CASSSPTNVLTF
TGTGCCAGCAGCTCGCCAACCAACGTCCTGACTTTC
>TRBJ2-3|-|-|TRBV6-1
CASTVLNKGADTQYF
TGTGCCAGCACCGTACTTAACAAGGGGGCAGATACGCAGTATTTT
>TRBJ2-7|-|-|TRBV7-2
CASSLGGIGEQYF
TGTGCCAGCAGCTTAGGGGGGATCGGCGAGCAGTACTTC
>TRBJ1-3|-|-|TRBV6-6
CASTKKDGSGNTIYF
TGTGCCAGCACCAAAAAGGACGGCTCTGGAAACACCATATATTTT
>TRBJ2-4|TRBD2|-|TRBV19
CASSPGGAGAKNIQYF
TGTGCCAGTAGTCCCGGGGGGGCCGGGGCCAAAAACATTCAGTACTTC
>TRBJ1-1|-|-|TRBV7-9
CASSFIGAEAFF
TGTGCCAGCAGCTTCATCGGGGCTGAAGCTTTCTTT
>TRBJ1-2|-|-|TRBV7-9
CASRRGGSPGYTF
TGTGCCAGCAGAAGAGGGGGGAGTCCTGGCTACACCTTC
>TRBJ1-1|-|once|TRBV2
CASSVLEGTEAFF
TGTGCCAGCAGTGTTTTAGAGGGCACTGAAGCTTTCTTT
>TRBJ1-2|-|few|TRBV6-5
CASSSRQARYTF
TGTGCCAGCAGTTCCCGACAGGCTCGCTACACCTTC
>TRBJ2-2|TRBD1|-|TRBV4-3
CASSQGTGVTGELFF
TGCGCCAGCAGCCAAGGGACAGGGGTCACCGGGGAGCTGTTTTTT
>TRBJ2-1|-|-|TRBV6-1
CASRVAESYNEQFF
TGTGCCAGCAGAGTAGCGGAGAGCTACAATGAGCAGTTCTTC
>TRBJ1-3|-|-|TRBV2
CASSVGNTGNTIYF
TGTGCCAGCAGTGTTGGCAACACTGGAAACACCATATATTTT
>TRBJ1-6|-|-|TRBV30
CAWSFLDTSKDNSPLHF
TGTGCCTGGAGTTTCCTGGACACCAGCAAGGATAATTCACCCCTCCACTTT
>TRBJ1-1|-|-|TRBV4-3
CASSQFTGSAEAFF
TGCGCCAGCAGCCAATTCACAGGGTCGGCTGAAGCTTTCTTT
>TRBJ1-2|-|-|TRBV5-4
CASTPRAQGGDYGYTF
TGTGCCAGCACCCCAAGGGCGCAGGGAGGCGACTATGGCTACACCTTC
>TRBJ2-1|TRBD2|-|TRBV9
CASNPGGGSYNEQFF
TGTGCCAGCAACCCGGGGGGTGGCTCCTACAATGAGCAGTTCTTC
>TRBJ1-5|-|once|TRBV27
CASSFKSNQPQHF
TGTGCCAGCAGTTTCAAGAGCAATCAGCCCCAGCATTTT